These 8 T cell receptor beta chains originate from one sample sequenced in a study of T-cell reconstitution after alpha-beta-depleted transplantation in children. Library preparation (for TCRbeta) was performed with unique molecular identifiers. TCRdb reprocessed the PCR reads with MiXCR, giving one entry per CDR3 protein. The sample has more than 500,000 distinct CDR3 sequences, 11% seen once. This material consisted of PBMCs, mostly from graft donor cells, taken 180 days after TCRalphabeta/CD19-depleted stem cell transplant. The receptor set was obtained from a female patient younger than 10 who had a stem cell transplant for aplastic anemia, so the T cells may come from the graft donor.

CDR3 nucleotide sequence: TGTGCCAGCAGCGTAGAGGGGGGAAATTCACCCCTCCACTTT. Its protein is CASSVEGGNSPLHF. The genes are TRBV9 and TRBJ1-6, with D perhaps TRBD1 (6 bases). Germline V lookup: CDR1 SGDLS, CDR2 YYNGEE. Deletions cut 0 bases from V and 7 bases from J, with 8 bases between. CDR3 length equals 14 residues.

The CDR3 nucleotides read TGTGCCAGCAGCTTAGAAGGCGTGAGGGGGGGCAAAAACATTCAGTACTTC. The encoded protein is CASSLEGVRGGKNIQYF. The chain is built from TRBV11-2 and TRBJ2-4, with D perhaps TRBD2 (7 bases). The CDR3 runs 17 residues. Trimming cost V 0 bases and J 3 bases, with 15 bases left between them. Germline CDR1 is SGHAT and CDR2 is FQNNGV.

This clonotype appeared a few times. The chain couples TRBV9 to TRBJ2-1, with 7 bases identical to TRBD1. Germline V lookup: CDR1 SGDLS, CDR2 YYNGEE. CDR3 size: 15 residues. The junction had 10 bases not matched to a gene; V was cut back by 3 bases and J by 7 bases. CDR3 sequence (DNA): TGTGCCAGCAGCGGGGACAGCGGCCTCGGAAATGAGCAGTTCTTC. Translating it yields CASSGDSGLGNEQFF.

V usage is TRBV12-5 and J usage is TRBJ2-5; 8 nucleotides match TRBD1. Germline trimming cut 2 bases from V and 5 bases from J; bases unmatched to any gene: 4. Germline loops: CDR1 LGHNT, CDR2 FRNRAP. The CDR3 is 14 residues long. The CDR3 spells CASGLTGGWETQYF. The CDR3 DNA follows: TGTGCTAGTGGTTTGACAGGGGGTTGGGAGACCCAGTACTTC.

This clonotype was observed a few times. V and J are TRBV7-8 and TRBJ2-1, with TRBD2 as a possible D gene (5 bases). The CDR3 extends over 14 amino acids. With 1 base removed from V and 7 bases from J, the gap between germline ends came to 11 bases. Germline values: CDR1 SGHVS, CDR2 FQNEAQ. CDR3 loop: CASSLESGENEQFF. The CDR3 nucleotides are TGTGCCAGCAGCTTAGAGTCCGGGGAGAATGAGCAGTTCTTC.

This chain connects TRBV10-2 to TRBJ2-1; possibly TRBD1 for D (6 bases). Germline V gene lookup returns CDR1 WSHSY and CDR2 SAAADI. V was shortened by 3 bases and J by 3 bases, with 12 bases between the two germline ends. This CDR3 is 15 amino acids long. CDR3 residues: CASSDNQGLYNEQFF. The CDR3 coding sequence is TGCGCCAGCAGTGATAACCAGGGGCTCTACAATGAGCAGTTCTTC.

This clonotype was seen ten or more times. The V and J genes are TRBV20-1 and TRBJ1-1; maybe TRBD1 (5 bases). Germline-derived CDR1 and CDR2 are DFQATT and SNEGSKA (reference sequence). CDR3 length: 13 residues. V lost 2 bases and J lost 1, with 8 bases in between. CDR3 sequence (DNA): TGCAGTGCTAGACAGGGTTCGAACACTGAAGCTTTCTTT. This sequence encodes CSARQGSNTEAFF.

This chain joins TRBV7-2 and TRBJ2-3, with TRBD2 matching over 12 bases. The ends lost 3 bases at V and 2 bases at J; junction bases unmatched: 3. Germline CDR1 is SGHTA and CDR2 is FQGNSA. The CDR3 has 16 residues. CDR3 sequence (DNA): TGTGCCAGCAGCTTCGGGACTAGCGGGCTCACAGATACGCAGTATTTT. Its protein product is CASSFGTSGLTDTQYF.